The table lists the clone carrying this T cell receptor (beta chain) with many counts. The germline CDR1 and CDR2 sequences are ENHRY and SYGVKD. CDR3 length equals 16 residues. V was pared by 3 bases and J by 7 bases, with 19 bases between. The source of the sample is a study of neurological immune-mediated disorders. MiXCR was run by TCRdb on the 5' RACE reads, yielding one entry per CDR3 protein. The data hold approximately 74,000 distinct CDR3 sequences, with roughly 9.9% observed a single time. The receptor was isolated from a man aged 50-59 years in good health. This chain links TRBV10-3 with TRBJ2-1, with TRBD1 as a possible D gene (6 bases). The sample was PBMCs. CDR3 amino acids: CAISDKRGFRPNEQFF. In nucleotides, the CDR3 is TGTGCCATCAGTGACAAGAGGGGGTTTCGCCCTAATGAGCAGTTCTTC.